Below are 9 T cell receptor beta chains sequenced from a single sample in a study of T cell changes during pregnancy in multiple sclerosis. Produced via immunoSEQ multiplex PCR; TCRdb's table is partial and in-frame only. This table holds more than 65,000 clones, more than 90% found once. The source material was peripheral blood, sampled in the first trimester of pregnancy. Source of these receptors: a female donor with multiple sclerosis, enrolled in a pregnancy study.

A note on this clone: This same CDR3 is encoded by further DNA sequences in the sample. This chain joins TRBV5-1 and TRBJ2-2; D might be TRBD2 (5 bases). V was clipped by 0 bases and J by 0 bases, with 6 bases between them. Looked up from germline, CDR1 is SGHRS and CDR2 is YFSETQ. The CDR3 has 15 residues. The CDR3 sequence is CASSLGGSNTGELFF. As DNA, the CDR3 is TGCGCCAGCAGCTTGGGAGGGTCGAACACCGGGGAGCTGTTTTTT.

This clone showed up just a few times. The V gene is TRBV30, the J gene TRBJ1-1; 7 nucleotides align to TRBD1. The germline gives CDR1 GTSNPN, CDR2 SVGIG (reference sequence). The length of the CDR3 is 12 residues. After removal of 0 bases from V and 9 bases from J, the junction contained 4 bases not matched to a gene. In nucleotides, the CDR3 is TGTGCCTGGAGTGTAGGGGGACAGAAAGCTTTCTTT. Translated: CAWSVGGQKAFF.

This chain connects TRBV9 to TRBJ1-1; D is unresolved. The germline CDR1 and CDR2 sequences are SGDLS and YYNGEE. The CDR3 extends over 15 amino acids. The V and J ends lost 3 bases and 6 bases respectively, with 18 bases between them. This CDR3 reads CASSAGSLGKAEAFF. As DNA, the CDR3 is TGTGCCAGCAGCGCCGGGTCCCTCGGAAAGGCTGAAGCTTTCTTT.

The chain couples TRBV10-1 to TRBJ2-7, with TRBD1 matching over 7 bases. The CDR3 totals 14 residues. V was clipped by 0 bases and J by 4 bases; unmatched bases: 3. Looked up from germline, CDR1 is WNHNN and CDR2 is SYGVQD (reference sequence). CDR3 coding DNA: TGCGCCAGCAGTGAGTCAAGCAGGGGGTACGAGCAGTACTTC. As protein: CASSESSRGYEQYF.

The chain uses TRBV19 and TRBJ1-5, with 7 bases identical to TRBD1. V was clipped by 9 bases and J by 6 bases; unmatched bases: 8. This CDR3 region has 13 residues. The V gene's germline CDR1 is LNHDA and CDR2 SQIVND (reference sequence). The CDR3 protein is CASKDREGQPQHF. CDR3 bases: TGTGCCAGCAAAGACAGGGAAGGTCAGCCCCAGCATTTT.

This chain links TRBV7-3 with TRBJ2-5, with 11 nucleotides matching TRBD2. Germline-derived CDR1 and CDR2 are SGHTA and FQGTGA. The CDR3 is 13 amino acids. The ends lost 6 bases at V and 5 bases at J; junction bases unmatched: 2. CDR3 sequence: CASSSGGVETQYF. Written as DNA, the CDR3 is TGTGCCAGCAGTAGCGGGGGGGTGGAGACCCAGTACTTC.

The rearrangement links TRBV7-3 to TRBJ2-1; 9 bases are shared with TRBD1. With 5 bases clipped from V and 4 bases from J, the junction kept 6 bases outside the gene matches. The germline V gene has CDR1 SGHTA and CDR2 FQGTGA. The CDR3 runs to 15 residues. The CDR3 reads CASSPGDRAYNEQFF. The CDR3 DNA follows: TGTGCCAGCAGCCCGGGGGACAGGGCGTACAATGAGCAGTTCTTC.

The J gene is TRBJ2-1, the V gene TRBV28; 11 nucleotides line up with TRBD1. The V gene's germline CDR1 is MDHEN and CDR2 SYDVKM. V was pared by 5 bases and J by 6 bases, with 3 bases of the junction left unmatched. The CDR3 covers 14 residues. The CDR3 DNA sequence: TGTGCCAGCAGTACGGGACAGGGGGGCAATGAGCAGTTCTTC. Protein: CASSTGQGGNEQFF.

The V call is TRBV9, the J call TRBJ2-1, with a tentative D call TRBD1 (6 bases). This CDR3 contains 15 residues. The V gene lost 2 bases and the J gene lost 5 bases, with 14 bases spanning the gap. The V gene's germline CDR1 is SGDLS and CDR2 YYNGEE. CDR3 nucleotides: TGTGCCAGCAGCGTTACAGGGAAGTCGGACAATGAGCAGTTCTTC. It specifies CASSVTGKSDNEQFF.